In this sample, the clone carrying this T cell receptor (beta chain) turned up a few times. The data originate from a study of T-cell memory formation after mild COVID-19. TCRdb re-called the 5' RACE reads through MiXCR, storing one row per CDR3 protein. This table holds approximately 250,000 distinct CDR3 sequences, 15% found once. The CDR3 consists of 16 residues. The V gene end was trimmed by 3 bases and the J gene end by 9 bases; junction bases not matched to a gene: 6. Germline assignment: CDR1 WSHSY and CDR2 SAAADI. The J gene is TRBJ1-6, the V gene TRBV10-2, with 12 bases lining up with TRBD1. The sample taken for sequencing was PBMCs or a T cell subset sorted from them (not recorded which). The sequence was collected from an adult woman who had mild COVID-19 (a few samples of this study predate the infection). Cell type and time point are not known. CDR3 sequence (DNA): TGCGCCAGCAGTGACCCCGGGACAGGGGGCTCTTCACCCCTCCACTTT. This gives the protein CASSDPGTGGSSPLHF.